Listed here are 30 T cell receptor beta chains from one sample, sequenced in a study of cytotoxic CD8 clonotypes in ibrutinib-treated CLL. Some clones are missing from TCRdb's copy, which holds only in-frame ones; the method was immunoSEQ multiplex PCR. The profile shows about 300,000 clones, approximately 76% of them singletons. The sequenced sample was PBMCs, obtained at disease progression, from a patient treated with ibrutinib. The receptor set was obtained from a human donor with chronic lymphocytic leukemia.

The CDR3, as DNA: TGCGCCAGCAGACAAACTACGAATACGCAGTATTTT. It encodes CASRQTTNTQYF. V and J are TRBV5-1 and TRBJ2-3; D remains unclear. Trimming left V 5 bases short and J 7 bases short, with 11 bases between. The CDR3 has 12 residues. Germline V gene lookup returns CDR1 SGHRS and CDR2 YFSETQ.

This clone was observed a handful of times. One end of the junction is discordant with germline, which a read error may explain. The J gene is TRBJ1-2, the V gene TRBV6-7; D is perhaps TRBD1 (5 bases). TRBV6-7 is flagged as an ORF with uncertain function. The CDR3 extends over 15 amino acids. DNA of the CDR3: TGTGCCAGCAGTTACTCGAAGGCAGAGGGGCTATGGCTACACTTC. This codes for CASSYSKAEGLWLHF.

This chain links TRBV18 with TRBJ2-1; no firm D call. CDR1 is KGHSH, CDR2 LQKENI, per germline. The V gene lost 3 bases and the J gene lost 4 bases, with 4 bases spanning the gap. The CDR3 runs to 12 residues. The CDR3 nucleotides read TGTGCCAGCTCACCGGTTTACAATGAGCAGTTCTTC. Its protein product is CASSPVYNEQFF. The variable domain in full, with the rest retrieved from reference TRBV18 and TRBJ2-1, is NAGVMQNPRHLVRRRGQEARLRCSPMKGHSHVYWYRQLPEEGLKFMVYLQKENIIDESGMPKERFSAEFPKEGPSILRIQQVVRGDSAAYFCASSPVYNEQFFGPGTRLTVL.

The rearrangement links TRBV2 to TRBJ1-2, with 10 nucleotides matching TRBD1. The junction had 6 bases not matched to a gene; V was cut back by 7 bases and J by 4 bases. The CDR3 runs 14 residues. Germline V gives CDR1 SNHLY, CDR2 FYNNEI. The CDR3 region is CASTRGQGRYGYTF. The DNA for the CDR3 is TGTGCCAGCACCCGGGGACAGGGGCGCTATGGCTACACCTTC.

The rearrangement links TRBV27 to TRBJ2-7, with D perhaps matching TRBD1 or TRBD2 (6 bases each). Trimming removed 1 base from V and 0 bases from J, with 10 bases in between. The CDR3 runs 15 residues. Germline loops: CDR1 MNHEY, CDR2 SMNVEV (reference sequence). CDR3 in amino acids: CASSLWGANSYEQYF. CDR3 in DNA: TGTGCCAGCAGTTTATGGGGGGCCAACTCCTACGAGCAGTACTTC.

This clone was picked up one time. The chain is built from TRBV5-4 and TRBJ1-2, with TRBD1 matching 9 bases. Germline values: CDR1 SGHNT, CDR2 YYREEE (reference sequence). The CDR3 length is 15 residues. V shed 3 bases and J 1 base; nucleotides not matched to a gene: 4. The chain's CDR3 is CASSSRTGDNYGYTF. Here the CDR3 DNA reads TGTGCCAGCAGCTCACGGACAGGGGATAACTATGGCTACACCTTC.

The rearrangement links TRBV2 to TRBJ2-1; no clear D. V was pared by 7 bases and J by 1 base, with 8 bases between. The germline gives CDR1 SNHLY, CDR2 FYNNEI. This CDR3 has 13 residues. CDR3 region: CASIGDSYNEQFF. The CDR3 nucleotides read TGTGCCAGCATTGGAGATTCCTACAATGAGCAGTTCTTC.

The rearrangement uses TRBV5-1 and TRBJ2-2, with 9 bases lining up with TRBD1. There are 14 residues in the CDR3. The junction had 5 bases not matched to a gene; V was cut back by 4 bases and J by 7 bases. CDR1 and CDR2 from the germline V gene are SGHRS and YFSETQ. CDR3 in amino acids: CASSMGTGNGELFF. The CDR3 nucleotides read TGCGCCAGCAGCATGGGGACAGGGAACGGGGAGCTGTTTTTT.

V usage is TRBV10-3 and J usage is TRBJ2-2, with 7 bases matching TRBD2. The germline gives CDR1 ENHRY, CDR2 SYGVKD. The trim removed 11 bases at V and 0 bases at J, leaving 12 bases unmatched. This CDR3 spans 16 amino acids. CDR3 DNA sequence: TGTGCCGCAAATTGGGGGGGAGGGACGAACACCGGGGAGCTGTTTTTT. This codes for CAANWGGGTNTGELFF.

This sequence joins TRBV7-6 and TRBJ2-1; 9 bases are a match to TRBD2. CDR3 length: 15 amino acids. V gave up 5 bases and J gave up 6 bases; unmatched junction bases: 8. From germline, CDR1 is SGHVS and CDR2 FNYEAQ. In DNA, the CDR3 is TGTGCCAGCAGCCTGCGGGGGGGCGGGCCCAATGAGCAGTTCTTC. Translated, it gives CASSLRGGGPNEQFF.

J is TRBJ2-5 and V is TRBV9, with D possibly TRBD2 on 5 matching bases. CDR3 size: 13 residues. V shed 3 bases and J shed 5 bases, with 11 bases lying between them. Germline CDR1 is SGDLS and CDR2 is YYNGEE. Here the CDR3 reads CASSEGAWETQYF. The CDR3 DNA reads as TGTGCCAGCAGCGAGGGAGCGTGGGAGACCCAGTACTTC.

The J gene is TRBJ1-1, the V gene TRBV19; D unresolved. Trimming shortened V by 5 bases and J by 1 base, and 11 bases separated the two germline ends. CDR1 is LNHDA, CDR2 SQIVND, per germline (reference sequence). CDR3 length: 14 residues. CDR3 sequence (DNA): TGTGCCAGTAGTCTCCAAACAGAGAACACTGAAGCTTTCTTT. Translated: CASSLQTENTEAFF.

This rearrangement joins TRBV13 to TRBJ1-2; D gene unclear. Germline loops: CDR1 PRHDT, CDR2 FYEKMQ (reference sequence). CDR3 length equals 13 residues. DNA for the CDR3: TGTGCTGCGGGCGGGGTGGCCAACTATGGCTACACCTTC. Translated: CAAGGVANYGYTF.

J is TRBJ2-5 and V is TRBV27, with 14 bases identical to TRBD2. Per germline, CDR1 MNHEY and CDR2 SMNVEV (reference sequence). With V trimmed by 6 bases and J by 5 bases, 11 bases remained unmatched. The CDR3 loop spans 17 amino acids. This CDR3 is CASSPVGLAGVRETQYF. In DNA form, the CDR3 reads TGTGCCAGCAGCCCAGTGGGACTAGCGGGAGTAAGGGAGACCCAGTACTTC.

This clone has more than one count but fewer than ten. The rearrangement links TRBV6-6 to TRBJ1-2, with D unresolved. Germline CDR1 and CDR2: MNHNY and SVGAGI (reference sequence). This CDR3 has 15 residues. V lost 0 bases, J lost 7 bases, and 15 bases lay in between. CDR3 loop: CASSYSIVTRGGYTF. As DNA, the CDR3 is TGTGCCAGCAGTTACTCGATAGTGACCCGAGGTGGCTACACCTTC.

V is TRBV7-2 and J is TRBJ1-2; 7 nucleotides match TRBD1. V dropped 4 bases and J dropped 0; count of bases not matched to a gene: 8. Germline-derived CDR1 and CDR2 are SGHTA and FQGNSA. This CDR3 spans 16 amino acids. DNA of the CDR3: TGTGCCAGCAGCTCGCTACGGGACAGATCTAACTATGGCTACACCTTC. This gives the protein CASSSLRDRSNYGYTF.

Details on this clone: Other DNA sequences within the sample encode an identical CDR3. The chain links TRBV28 to TRBJ2-5; 9 bases line up with TRBD1. V was clipped by 6 bases and J by 5 bases; unmatched bases: 1. CDR3 length equals 12 residues. Germline CDR1 is MDHEN and CDR2 is SYDVKM. CDR3 coding DNA: TGTGCCAGCAGGACAGGGGGTGAGACCCAGTACTTC. Translated: CASRTGGETQYF. The whole variable domain, filled in from reference TRBV28 and TRBJ2-5, reads DVKVTQSSRYLVKRTGEKVFLECVQDMDHENMFWYRQDPGLGLRLIYFSYDVKMKEKGDIPEGYSVSREKKERFSLILESASTNQTSMYLCASRTGGETQYFGPGTRLLVL.

This chain joins TRBV5-1 and TRBJ1-1; TRBD1 agrees at 8 bases. The germline CDR1 and CDR2 sequences are SGHRS and YFSETQ. The V and J ends lost 0 bases and 3 bases, in that order; junction bases with no gene match: 1. There are 14 residues in the CDR3. This CDR3 is CASSLAGGYTEAFF. CDR3 nucleotide sequence: TGCGCCAGCAGCTTGGCAGGGGGCTACACTGAAGCTTTCTTT.

The rearrangement uses TRBV18 and TRBJ1-2, with D hard to call. Trimming took 3 bases from V and 3 from J, leaving 17 bases between them. The V gene's germline CDR1 is KGHSH and CDR2 LQKENI. CDR3 size: 16 residues. The CDR3 nucleotides are TGTGCCAGCTCACCGAATACCTTTCCCGGGGACTATGGCTACACCTTC. It yields the protein CASSPNTFPGDYGYTF.

This clone was recorded only once. The CDR3 is CAIKRQGGEETQYF. For the CDR3, the DNA is TGTGCCATCAAGCGACAGGGAGGGGAGGAGACCCAGTACTTC. V and J are TRBV10-3 and TRBJ2-5; the D call may be TRBD1 or TRBD2 (7 bases each). V was pared by 7 bases and J by 5 bases, with 17 bases between. There are 14 residues in the CDR3. Germline-derived CDR1 and CDR2 are ENHRY and SYGVKD.

This chain joins TRBV10-3 and TRBJ2-5; unclear D gene. The CDR3 runs to 12 residues. Trimming took off 4 bases at V and 1 base at J, with 4 bases between the two ends. Germline CDR1 ENHRY, CDR2 SYGVKD. CDR3: CAISGGQETQYF. CDR3 DNA: TGTGCCATCAGTGGGGGCCAAGAGACCCAGTACTTC.

The chain couples TRBV6-4 to TRBJ1-2; possibly TRBD1 for D (6 bases). Germline-derived CDR1 and CDR2 are MRHNA and SNTAGT. The CDR3 sequence is 15 residues long. V was shortened by 0 bases and J by 7 bases, with 15 bases between the two germline ends. DNA for the CDR3: TGTGCCAGCAGTGACTCGGTAACAGGGCTGGGTGGCTACACCTTC. It specifies CASSDSVTGLGGYTF.

The chain uses TRBV9 and TRBJ1-4; D is perhaps TRBD1 (5 bases). The V gene lost 4 bases and the J gene lost 4 bases, with 11 bases spanning the gap. The CDR3 length is 14 residues. The V gene's germline CDR1 is SGDLS and CDR2 YYNGEE. The CDR3 loop reads CASSRDSFNEKLFF. CDR3 nucleotides: TGTGCCAGCAGCCGAGACAGTTTTAATGAAAAACTGTTTTTT.

This clone has just a few counts. This chain links TRBV7-9 with TRBJ1-6; D unclear. The CDR3 is made up of 13 amino acids. The germline CDR1 and CDR2 sequences are SEHNR and FQNEAQ (reference sequence). The V end was cut by 1 base, the J end by 9 bases, with 7 bases between. CDR3 DNA: TGTGCCAGCAGCTTAGAAGGTGCTTCACCCCTCCACTTT. Amino acid sequence: CASSLEGASPLHF.

Concerning this clone: Germline is not matched at one junction end, which may reflect a read error. The rearrangement links TRBV7-3 to TRBJ2-1; D perhaps matches TRBD1 (5 bases). Germline CDR1 reads SGHTA; CDR2 reads FQGTGA. The CDR3 consists of 13 residues. The CDR3 coding sequence is TGTGCCAGCAGCTTAAAAGGGGAAAAGTCTGCGGTCTTC. Protein sequence: CASSLKGEKSAVF.

This chain links TRBV4-3 with TRBJ2-3, with D possibly being TRBD2 (7 bases). Trimming removed 3 bases from V and 2 bases from J, with 18 bases in between. The CDR3 extends over 17 amino acids. Germline CDR1 LGHNA, CDR2 YSLEER. CDR3 region: CASSQAPGGQFTDTQYF. The CDR3 coding sequence is TGCGCCAGCAGCCAGGCGCCCGGGGGGCAGTTCACAGATACGCAGTATTTT.

The chain has TRBV9 and TRBJ2-2; possibly TRBD1 for D (6 bases). Germline loops: CDR1 SGDLS, CDR2 YYNGEE. Between the trimmed V and J ends, which lost 0 bases and 2 bases, there was a span of 8 bases. The CDR3 length is 15 residues. CDR3 sequence (DNA): TGTGCCAGCAGCGTAGGGGGACAAAACACCGGGGAGCTGTTTTTT. Its protein product is CASSVGGQNTGELFF.

The rearrangement joins TRBV19 to TRBJ2-1, with 10 bases lining up with TRBD2. The CDR3 covers 17 residues. Germline CDR1 and CDR2: LNHDA and SQIVND (reference sequence). Germline trimming cut 6 bases from V and 4 bases from J; bases unmatched to any gene: 12. The CDR3 protein is CASSWGFGLAEYNEQFF. The CDR3 DNA reads as TGTGCCAGTAGCTGGGGGTTTGGACTAGCGGAGTACAATGAGCAGTTCTTC.

For the CDR3, the DNA is TGCGCCAGCAGCCTCAACGTGGACGCCGTTGGGGGCTACACCTTC. This gives the protein CASSLNVDAVGGYTF. The rearrangement uses TRBV5-1 and TRBJ1-2, with D hard to call. CDR3 length: 15 residues. Trimming took 4 bases from V and 8 from J, leaving 21 bases between them. The germline V gene has CDR1 SGHRS and CDR2 YFSETQ. Full variable domain (remainder filled in from reference TRBV5-1 and TRBJ1-2): KAGVTQTPRYLIKTRGQQVTLSCSPISGHRSVSWYQQTPGQGLQFLFEYFSETQRNKGNFPGRFSGRQFSNSRSEMNVSTLELGDSALYLCASSLNVDAVGGYTFGSGTRLTVV.

The chain is built from TRBV19 and TRBJ2-7; no clear D gene. The CDR3 spans 14 residues. The ends were cut back, 1 base at V and 2 bases at J, with 9 bases in the middle. Germline V gene lookup returns CDR1 LNHDA and CDR2 SQIVND (reference sequence). CDR3 amino acids: CASSIAGVPYEQYF. The CDR3 DNA sequence: TGTGCCAGTAGTATAGCTGGGGTTCCCTACGAGCAGTACTTC.